This TCR beta chain was captured by sequencing in a study of blood T cell repertoires in COVID-19. Study overall: Samples came from the United States, Italy and Spain, spanning acute and convalescent COVID-19. PBMCs, B-cell-depleted T cells, or T cells were the source of the cDNA or gDNA that made up the material.

Original processing methods: By means of reference gene primer amplification, nucleated cell counts were estimated. The repertoire was sequenced with immunoSEQ multiplex PCR; TCRdb's copy has only in-frame clones and lacks some. That table is the source of V, J and clone size, and D and trimming were worked out from the DNA. The sample carries 120,000 to 150,000 clones, approximately 84% recorded once. Source material: peripheral blood. The sequence was collected from a human donor with acute or convalescent COVID-19. The donor label of this sample is uncertain.

CDR3 bases: TGTGCCAGCAGCCCGCGGACTAGCGGGAAAATCGGGGAGCTGTTTTTT. Translated: CASSPRTSGKIGELFF. V usage is TRBV7-9 and J usage is TRBJ2-2; 12 positions match TRBD2. The CDR3 loop spans 16 amino acids. Germline trimming cut 5 bases from V and 7 bases from J; bases unmatched to any gene: 8. The germline V gene encodes CDR1 SEHNR and CDR2 FQNEAQ (reference sequence).